This is a list of T cell receptor beta chains from one sample in a study of blood T cell repertoires in COVID-19. The table came from immunoSEQ multiplex PCR; TCRdb's copy has only in-frame clones and leaves some out. Of roughly 180,000 clones in the sample, roughly 83% were seen once. Sequenced material: PBMCs or T cells enriched from blood (not recorded which). The receptors originated from a woman between 55 and 75 years old who had recovered from COVID-19. CDR3s include the opening cysteine and the closing phenylalanine or tryptophan. The D gene is left open where the match is weak. Clone size is shown for a subset of rows, as once, few, many or a class of expanded clone.

>TRBD2|TRBJ2-2|TRBV5-1|NA
TGCGCCAGCAGCTTGGTACTAGCGGGGGGGACGAACACCGGGGAGCTGTTTTTT
CASSLVLAGGTNTGELFF
>TRBD1|TRBJ1-5|TRBV28|NA
TGTGCCACCTCCACGGCACAGGGGACTCAGCCCCAGCATTTT
CATSTAQGTQPQHF
>TRBD1|TRBJ1-2|TRBV28|NA
TGTGCCAGCGGGACAGGGGGTATTTATATCTATGGCTACACCTTC
CASGTGGIYIYGYTF
>NA|TRBJ2-3|TRBV6-1|once
TGTGCCAGCAGTGAACGGGGGAACACAGATACGCAGTATTTT
CASSERGNTDTQYF
>NA|TRBJ1-2|TRBV10-2|once
TGCGCCAGCAGTGAGTCCGGGGTTGGCTATGGCTACACCTTC
CASSESGVGYGYTF
>NA|TRBJ1-5|TRBV6-2/TRBV6-3|NA
TGTGCCAGCAGTTACTCCCAGTTGTCTCAGCCCCAGCATTTT
CASSYSQLSQPQHF
>TRBD2|TRBJ2-3|TRBV2|NA
TGTGCCAGCAGTGAACAATCGGGGGGGGCCCCAGATACGCAGTATTTT
CASSEQSGGAPDTQYF
>NA|TRBJ2-4|TRBV28|NA
TGTGCCAGCGCAGCGAGGGACATTCAGTACTTC
CASAARDIQYF
>TRBD2|TRBJ2-7|TRBV28|NA
TGTGCCAGCAGACGCATGCGGGAGGCGGGTGAGCAGTACTTC
CASRRMREAGEQYF
>TRBD2|TRBJ2-1|TRBV24-1|NA
TGTGCCACCAGTGGACTAGCGGGAGAGATTGGCTCCTACAATGAGCAGTTCTTC
CATSGLAGEIGSYNEQFF
>TRBD2|TRBJ2-3|TRBV9|NA
TGTGCCAGCAGCGTCAGCGGGGGGCCTATCACAGATACGCAGTATTTT
CASSVSGGPITDTQYF
>NA|TRBJ1-2|TRBV6-6|NA
TGTGCCAGCAGTTATCTCCTGACGGGATATGGCTACACCTTC
CASSYLLTGYGYTF
>NA|TRBJ1-5|TRBV6-2/TRBV6-3|once
TGTGCCAGCAGTTCCCGGGACTGGGGTCTAGGCAATCAGCCCCAGCATTTT
CASSSRDWGLGNQPQHF
>TRBD1|TRBJ2-5|TRBV25-1|NA
TGTGCCAGCAGCCAACTCGGAAGGGGGCCACAAGAGACCCAGTACTTC
CASSQLGRGPQETQYF
>TRBD2|TRBJ2-1|TRBV7-9|NA
TGTGCCAGCAGCCCCCGACTAGCGGCGTCTCAAAATGAGCAGTTCTTC
CASSPRLAASQNEQFF
>NA|TRBJ2-2|TRBV7-3|NA
TGTGCCAGCAGCTTAGATAGGGGCGGTAACACCGGGGAGCTGTTTTTT
CASSLDRGGNTGELFF
>TRBD2|TRBJ2-3|TRBV6-2/TRBV6-3|NA
TGTGCCAGCAGTTCCTGGACTAGCGGGGGGGTAGATACGCAGTATTTT
CASSSWTSGGVDTQYF
>NA|TRBJ1-5|TRBV19|NA
TGTGCCAGTAGTCCTCTAGGGGAAGGTAATCAGCCCCAGCATTTT
CASSPLGEGNQPQHF
>NA|TRBJ1-1|TRBV29-1|once
TGCAGCGTTGGCGAAATCGCTGAAGCTTTCTTT
CSVGEIAEAFF
>NA|TRBJ1-2|TRBV7-9|NA
TGTGCCAGCAGCCTCGCCCTTGGGTGGAGTCCAGATGGCTACACCTTC
CASSLALGWSPDGYTF
>TRBD2|TRBJ2-1|TRBV5-1|NA
TGCGCCAGCAGCTGGGGACTAGCGGGAGGATCCTACAATGAGCAGTTCTTC
CASSWGLAGGSYNEQFF
>NA|TRBJ2-7|TRBV6-5|NA
TGTGCCAGCAGTATGGGAAGGGGCTACGAGCAGTACTTC
CASSMGRGYEQYF
>NA|TRBJ1-1|TRBV5-1|NA
TGCGCCAGCAGCCAATTCCCTGGACAGAACACTGAAGCTTTCTTT
CASSQFPGQNTEAFF
>TRBD2|TRBJ2-7|TRBV19|NA
TGTGCCAGTAGTCTGACTAGCGTCCACGAGCAGTACTTC
CASSLTSVHEQYF
>NA|TRBJ1-5|TRBV3-1/TRBV3-2|NA
TGTGCCAGCAGCCAAGCTACAGATAATCAGCCCCAGCATTTT
CASSQATDNQPQHF
>NA|TRBJ1-1|TRBV5-1|NA
TGCGCCAGCAGCTTGCAGGGTCCAACGTCGAACACTGAAGCTTTCTTT
CASSLQGPTSNTEAFF
>NA|TRBJ2-7|TRBV6-5|NA
TGTGCCAGTCACCCTAGCGCCAGCGGAGAGCAGTACTTC
CASHPSASGEQYF
>TRBD2|TRBJ2-7|TRBV7-9|NA
TGTGCCAGCAGCTTAGTGGCTAGCGGGGTTATCTACGAGCAGTACTTC
CASSLVASGVIYEQYF
>NA|TRBJ2-1|TRBV5-1|once
TGCGCCAGCAGCCCTGACGGGATCTACAATGAGCAGTTCTTC
CASSPDGIYNEQFF
>TRBD2|TRBJ2-1|TRBV27|once
TGTGCCAGCAGTCTTAGCGGGAGCTCCTACAATGAGCAGTTCTTC
CASSLSGSSYNEQFF
>TRBD1|TRBJ1-2|TRBV29-1|few
TGCAGCGTTGAGGACCGACAGGGCTTGTATGGCTACACCTTC
CSVEDRQGLYGYTF
>NA|TRBJ2-2|TRBV20-1|NA
TGCAGTGCTAGTGGGCGGGCCTACACCGGGGAGCTGTTTTTT
CSASGRAYTGELFF
>NA|TRBJ2-2|TRBV10-3|NA
TGTGCAATCAGGGCTGCCGGGGAGCTGTTTTTT
CAIRAAGELFF
>NA|TRBJ2-1|TRBV7-2|NA
TGTGCCAGCAGCGTCCAGGGTACGTCGGTAGGTGAGCAGTTCTTC
CASSVQGTSVGEQFF
>NA|TRBJ2-2|TRBV19|NA
TGTGCCAGTAGTACGACTTATAACACCGGGGAGCTGTTTTTT
CASSTTYNTGELFF
>TRBD2|TRBJ2-1|TRBV28|NA
TGTGCCAGCAGTCGAGCTAGCGGGAGTCGAAATGAGCAGTTCTTC
CASSRASGSRNEQFF
>NA|TRBJ1-3|TRBV11-2|NA
TGTGCCAGCAGCTTAGCAGTCTCTGGAAACACCATATATTTT
CASSLAVSGNTIYF
>NA|TRBJ2-2|TRBV19|NA
TGTGCCAGTAGTCGCGGGGTTGGCACCGGGGAGCTGTTTTTT
CASSRGVGTGELFF
>NA|TRBJ1-2|TRBV27|NA
TGTGCCAGCAGTCCCCGCGAGTCAGGGGTCTACTATGGCTACACCTTC
CASSPRESGVYYGYTF
>NA|TRBJ2-7|TRBV25-1|NA
TGTGCCAGCAGCCCTGGGGGGGGGCTCCCACCCTACGAGCAGTACTTC
CASSPGGGLPPYEQYF
>TRBD2|TRBJ2-7|TRBV5-1|few
TGCGCCAGCAGCTTGGCTAGCGGGAGTACCTACGAGCAGTACTTC
CASSLASGSTYEQYF
>NA|TRBJ1-5|TRBV6-4|NA
TGTGCCAGACCTCAGGGAAATCAGCCCCAGCATTTT
CARPQGNQPQHF
>NA|TRBJ2-3|TRBV19|NA
TGTGCCAGTAATCGTCAGGGAAGCACAGATACGCAGTATTTT
CASNRQGSTDTQYF
>TRBD1|TRBJ1-2|TRBV10-3|NA
TGTGCCATCAGCCCGGGACAGAGAGTCTATGGCTACACCTTC
CAISPGQRVYGYTF
>TRBD2|TRBJ2-2|TRBV7-3|NA
TGTGCCAGCAGCTTAAGGGCGGGAGGCCACGAAACCGGGGAGCTGTTTTTT
CASSLRAGGHETGELFF
>NA|TRBJ2-7|TRBV5-1|few
TGCGCCAGCAGATTTAGCGGATACTCCTACGAGCAGTACTTC
CASRFSGYSYEQYF
>TRBD2|TRBJ2-5|TRBV5-8|few
TGTGCCAGCAGCTTGTCGCTGGGGACTAGCACTGAAACCCAGTACTTC
CASSLSLGTSTETQYF
>TRBD1|TRBJ1-5|TRBV19|NA
TGTGCCAGTAGTGACAGGGATAGCAATCAGCCCCAGCATTTT
CASSDRDSNQPQHF
>NA|TRBJ2-3|TRBV11-3|NA
TGTGCCAGCAGCTCTTCCAGGGCGGGGGATACGCAGTATTTT
CASSSSRAGDTQYF